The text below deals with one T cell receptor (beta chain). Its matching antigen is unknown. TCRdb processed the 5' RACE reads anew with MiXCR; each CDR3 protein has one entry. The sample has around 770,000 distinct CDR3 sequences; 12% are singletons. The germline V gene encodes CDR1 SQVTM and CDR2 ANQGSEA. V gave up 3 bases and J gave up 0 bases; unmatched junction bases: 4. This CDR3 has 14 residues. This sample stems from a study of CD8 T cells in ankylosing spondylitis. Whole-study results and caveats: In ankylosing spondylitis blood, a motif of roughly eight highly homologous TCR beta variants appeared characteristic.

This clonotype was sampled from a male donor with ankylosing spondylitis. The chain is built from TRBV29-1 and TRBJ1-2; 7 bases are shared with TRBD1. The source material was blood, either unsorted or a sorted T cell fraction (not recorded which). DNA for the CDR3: TGCAGCGTTGACCGGGACAGAGCTAACTATGGCTACACCTTC. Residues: CSVDRDRANYGYTF.